What follows are 27 T cell receptor beta chains derived from one specimen sequenced in a study of T cell responses to AZD1222 COVID-19 vaccine. Sequencing was performed with immunoSEQ multiplex PCR; in TCRdb, only in-frame clones are kept and a portion is missing. Altogether about 53,000 clones are present, 84% being singletons, with the ten largest covering 27%. Here the sequenced sample was peripheral blood, taken on day 0 of AZD1222 vaccination. These receptors were collected from an adult in good health.

The chain employs TRBV6-2 or TRBV6-3 and TRBJ2-3; the D call may be TRBD1 or TRBD2 (5 bases each). The germline V gene encodes CDR1 MNHEY and CDR2 SVGEGT. Trimming removed 3 bases from V and 5 bases from J, with 12 bases in between. The CDR3 extends over 14 amino acids. CDR3 region: CASSYGDPQDTQYF. The CDR3 DNA follows: TGTGCCAGCAGTTATGGGGACCCCCAAGATACGCAGTATTTT.

J is TRBJ1-1 and V is TRBV6-2 or TRBV6-3; unclear D gene. The CDR3 covers 13 residues. In germline, CDR1 is MNHEY, CDR2 SVGEGT. V shed 2 bases and J shed 7 bases, with 11 bases lying between them. The CDR3 sequence: CASSYDVGVEAFF. In DNA, the CDR3 is TGTGCCAGCAGTTACGATGTAGGAGTTGAAGCTTTCTTT.

The genes are TRBV7-9 and TRBJ1-6; TRBD1 agrees at 9 bases. The V and J ends lost 4 bases and 7 bases, in that order; junction bases with no gene match: 2. The CDR3 loop spans 14 amino acids. CDR1 and CDR2 from the germline V gene are SEHNR and FQNEAQ (reference sequence). The CDR3 sequence is CASSSGTGNSPLHF. CDR3 bases: TGTGCCAGCAGCTCGGGGACAGGGAATTCACCCCTCCACTTT.

This clone was recorded only once. The V call is TRBV5-1, the J call TRBJ2-3; 7 bases fit TRBD2. Germline V gives CDR1 SGHRS, CDR2 YFSETQ. The J segment lost 1 base and the V segment lost 0 bases, leaving 11 bases of the junction unmatched. The CDR3 consists of 18 residues. The CDR3 sequence: CASSLDTGGVDGTDTQYF. In DNA form, the CDR3 reads TGCGCCAGCAGCTTGGATACGGGGGGAGTTGACGGCACAGATACGCAGTATTTT.

In nucleotides, the CDR3 is TGTGCCAGTAGTGACACGGGAGTAGGAGGCACAGATACGCAGTATTTT. It encodes CASSDTGVGGTDTQYF. The V gene is TRBV19, the J gene TRBJ2-3, with TRBD2 as a possible D gene (6 bases). Trimming removed 5 bases from V and 1 base from J, with 16 bases in between. This CDR3 has 16 residues. Germline V lookup: CDR1 LNHDA, CDR2 SQIVND (reference sequence). Supplemented by reference TRBV19 and TRBJ2-3, the full variable domain reads DGGITQSPKYLFRKEGQNVTLSCEQNLNHDAMYWYRQDPGQGLRLIYYSQIVNDFQKGDIAEGYSVSREKKESFPLTVTSAQKNPTAFYLCASSDTGVGGTDTQYFGPGTRLTVL.

The gene calls are TRBV18 and TRBJ1-1; D gene unclear. This CDR3 contains 14 residues. Trimming cost V 2 bases and J 1 base, with 8 bases left between them. Germline loops: CDR1 KGHSH, CDR2 LQKENI. The CDR3 DNA follows: TGTGCCAGCTCACCAGCCAGCGAGAACACTGAAGCTTTCTTT. Amino acids: CASSPASENTEAFF.

The chain uses TRBV6-1 and TRBJ1-3; a possible D gene is TRBD1 (5 bases). Trimming removed 1 base at V and 4 bases at J, with 5 bases between. The CDR3 has 13 residues. Germline V lookup: CDR1 MNHNS, CDR2 SASEGT. The CDR3 protein is CASSEGGGNTIYF. CDR3 in DNA: TGTGCCAGCAGTGAAGGGGGCGGAAACACCATATATTTT.

V and J are TRBV5-5 and TRBJ1-6; the D is unclear. Germline V gene sequence: CDR1 SGHKS, CDR2 YYEKEE (reference sequence). The CDR3 totals 14 residues. The V end lost 0 bases, the J end lost 10 bases, and 11 bases lay between the germline ends. The CDR3 region is CASSLGFDRSPLHF. The CDR3 DNA reads TGTGCCAGCAGCTTGGGATTCGATAGGTCACCCCTCCACTTT.

This sequence joins TRBV11-3 and TRBJ2-5, with 7 bases lining up with TRBD1. CDR3 size: 13 residues. In germline, CDR1 is SGHNT, CDR2 YENEEA. V was clipped by 5 bases and J by 3 bases; unmatched bases: 3. Here the CDR3 DNA reads TGTGCCAGCAGCCGTACAGGGGAAGAGACCCAGTACTTC. Translation: CASSRTGEETQYF.

This sequence joins TRBV27 and TRBJ2-7; D gene ambiguous. Germline CDR1 is MNHEY and CDR2 is SMNVEV (reference sequence). CDR3 length: 13 amino acids. The V and J ends lost 5 bases and 0 bases respectively, with 8 bases between them. The CDR3 DNA reads as TGTGCCAGCAGTGGGTGGGACTCCTACGAGCAGTACTTC. Residues: CASSGWDSYEQYF.

The DNA of the CDR3 is TGTGCCAGCAGCTTAGTTACAGGGGAGGACGAGCAGTACTTC. This sequence encodes CASSLVTGEDEQYF. The rearrangement joins TRBV7-2 to TRBJ2-7; D may be TRBD1 (7 bases). Germline V gene sequence: CDR1 SGHTA, CDR2 FQGNSA. The CDR3 consists of 14 residues. V dropped 1 base and J dropped 5 bases, with 12 bases sitting between them. Using reference TRBV7-2 and TRBJ2-7 for the parts outside the CDR3, the full variable domain is GAGVSQSPSNKVTEKGKDVELRCDPISGHTALYWYRQSLGQGLEFLIYFQGNSAPDKSGLPSDRFSAERTGGSVSTLTIQRTQQEDSAVYLCASSLVTGEDEQYFGPGTRLTVT.

The chain combines TRBV30 with TRBJ1-5; D is unclear. The CDR3 sequence is 13 residues long. Trimming removed 3 bases at V and 6 bases at J, with 12 bases between. Germline V gene lookup returns CDR1 GTSNPN and CDR2 SVGIG (reference sequence). Here the CDR3 DNA reads TGTGCCTGGAGGGAAGGGTTCGGTCAGCCCCAGCATTTT. Its translation is CAWREGFGQPQHF.

This chain connects TRBV19 to TRBJ1-5; 9 bases map to TRBD1. The CDR3 is made up of 18 amino acids. V lost 5 bases and J lost 1; bases outside the gene matches: 12. Germline values: CDR1 LNHDA, CDR2 SQIVND (reference sequence). CDR3 in amino acids: CASSPGTGKVLSNQPQHF. The CDR3 bases are TGTGCCAGTAGTCCAGGGACAGGGAAGGTCTTAAGCAATCAGCCCCAGCATTTT.

The chain joins TRBV6-5 to TRBJ1-2; TRBD1 is a possible D gene (5 bases). Germline CDR1 is MNHEY and CDR2 is SVGAGI. The CDR3 has 15 amino acids. Trimming shortened V by 6 bases and J by 2 bases, and 16 bases separated the two germline ends. Here the CDR3 reads CASREGFGGNYGYTF. The CDR3 nucleotides read TGTGCCAGCAGGGAGGGGTTTGGAGGGAACTATGGCTACACCTTC.

This clone was observed a handful of times. The chain is built from TRBV12-3 or TRBV12-4 and TRBJ1-1; tentative D call: TRBD1 (6 bases). The CDR3 length is 13 residues. The V and J ends lost 3 bases and 7 bases respectively, with 12 bases between them. The CDR3 DNA is TGTGCCAGCAGTTTGCTACGGACAGATGAAGCTTTCTTT. Residues: CASSLLRTDEAFF.

This clone was recorded a few times. The chain couples TRBV7-6 to TRBJ1-5; 7 nucleotides agree with TRBD1. V lost 5 bases and J lost 2; bases outside the gene matches: 9. Germline loops: CDR1 SGHVS, CDR2 FNYEAQ. CDR3 length equals 16 residues. Written as DNA, the CDR3 is TGTGCCAGCAGCGCACGAACAGGGGAGGGCAATCAGCCCCAGCATTTT. Protein sequence: CASSARTGEGNQPQHF. Full variable domain (rest looked up from reference TRBV7-6 and TRBJ1-5): GAGVSQSPRYKVTKRGQDVALRCDPISGHVSLYWYRQALGQGPEFLTYFNYEAQQDKSGLPNDRFSAERPEGSISTLTIQRTEQRDSAMYRCASSARTGEGNQPQHFGDGTRLSIL.

This chain joins TRBV27 and TRBJ2-7; D is perhaps TRBD2 (6 bases). The CDR3 length is 16 residues. Germline values: CDR1 MNHEY, CDR2 SMNVEV (reference sequence). Trimming removed 5 bases at V and 2 bases at J, with 19 bases between. Here the CDR3 DNA reads TGTGCCAGCAGTGCCCTCGGACTAATGACCCCCTACGAGCAGTACTTC. It specifies CASSALGLMTPYEQYF.

The rearrangement links TRBV5-1 to TRBJ1-6, with unresolved D. The CDR3 runs to 16 residues. The germline CDR1 and CDR2 sequences are SGHRS and YFSETQ. V lost 5 bases and J 2 bases, leaving 14 bases between the germline ends. The CDR3 nucleotides read TGCGCCAGCAGTCGAAACTTGGGCACCTATAATTCACCCCTCCACTTT. Translated: CASSRNLGTYNSPLHF.

The V gene is TRBV6-6, the J gene TRBJ2-7, with 9 bases identical to TRBD1. This CDR3 region has 15 residues. Per the germline V gene, CDR1 is MNHNY and CDR2 is SVGAGI (reference sequence). V lost 4 bases, J lost 5 bases, and 9 bases stayed unmatched. CDR3 loop: CASSSPGQGRDEQYF. The CDR3 DNA reads TGTGCCAGCAGTTCCCCGGGACAGGGCAGAGACGAGCAGTACTTC.

This chain joins TRBV7-2 and TRBJ2-1, with a possible D match to TRBD2 (5 bases). The CDR3 has 16 amino acids. V dropped 1 base and J dropped 4 bases, with 14 bases sitting between them. Germline lookup yields CDR1 SGHTA and CDR2 FQGNSA. The CDR3 sequence is CASSLGGAVDYNEQFF. The CDR3 DNA reads as TGTGCCAGCAGCTTAGGGGGAGCGGTAGATTACAATGAGCAGTTCTTC. The entire variable domain, with the rest obtained from reference TRBV7-2 and TRBJ2-1, is as follows: GAGVSQSPSNKVTEKGKDVELRCDPISGHTALYWYRQSLGQGLEFLIYFQGNSAPDKSGLPSDRFSAERTGGSVSTLTIQRTQQEDSAVYLCASSLGGAVDYNEQFFGPGTRLTVL.

The chain employs TRBV2 and TRBJ1-4, with 9 bases lining up with TRBD1. The V gene's germline CDR1 is SNHLY and CDR2 FYNNEI. The junction had 6 bases not matched to a gene; V was cut back by 6 bases and J by 7 bases. The CDR3 length is 14 residues. The DNA for the CDR3 is TGTGCCAGCAGACCGGGACAGGGCGGTGAAAAACTGTTTTTT. Its protein product is CASRPGQGGEKLFF.

This rearrangement joins TRBV15 to TRBJ2-3, with a weak D call TRBD1 (6 bases). The germline gives CDR1 LNHNV, CDR2 YYDKDF (reference sequence). Trimming left V 3 bases short and J 0 bases short, with 16 bases between. The CDR3 is 17 amino acids. Written as DNA, the CDR3 is TGTGCCACCAGCAGGCAGCCGGACAGTATAAGCACAGATACGCAGTATTTT. Its translation: CATSRQPDSISTDTQYF.

V and J are TRBV5-1 and TRBJ2-1; the D gene is possibly TRBD2 (5 bases). From germline, CDR1 is SGHRS and CDR2 YFSETQ. The V gene lost 4 bases and the J gene lost 4 bases, with 12 bases spanning the gap. This CDR3 has 14 amino acids. CDR3 coding DNA: TGCGCCAGCAGCCTCCGGGAAACTTACAATGAGCAGTTCTTC. It specifies CASSLRETYNEQFF.

The chain links TRBV6-5 to TRBJ1-2, with 8 nucleotides matching TRBD1. After removal of 2 bases from V and 10 bases from J, the junction contained 6 bases not matched to a gene. CDR1 and CDR2 (germline): MNHEY, SVGAGI. The CDR3 is made up of 13 amino acids. CDR3 coding DNA: TGTGCCAGCAGTTACGGGGACAGGACGATCTACACCTTC. Protein: CASSYGDRTIYTF.

The rearrangement uses TRBV19 and TRBJ2-7; the D gene is possibly TRBD1 (6 bases). The CDR3 has 14 residues. Between the trimmed V and J ends, which lost 2 bases and 5 bases, there was a span of 13 bases. Germline CDR1 is LNHDA and CDR2 is SQIVND (reference sequence). The CDR3 coding sequence is TGTGCCAGTAGTATAACGGCAGGGGCCAACGAGCAGTACTTC. Its protein product is CASSITAGANEQYF.

The table lists this clone with a few counts. This chain joins TRBV29-1 and TRBJ2-2; D gene ambiguous. Trimming left V 0 bases short and J 6 bases short, with 8 bases between. There are 13 residues in the CDR3. Germline lookup yields CDR1 SQVTM and CDR2 ANQGSEA. Written as DNA, the CDR3 is TGCAGCGTTGAAGATCCCGACTCCGGGGAGCTGTTTTTT. This gives the protein CSVEDPDSGELFF.

The chain carries TRBV11-2 and TRBJ2-2; 12 nucleotides align to TRBD2. The CDR3 has 16 amino acids. CDR1 is SGHAT and CDR2 is FQNNGV in the germline V gene. Unmatched junction bases numbered 6, after V lost 4 bases and J lost 6 bases. The CDR3 region has the DNA TGTGCCAGCAGCTCCACTAGCGGGAGGTCCCCCGGGGAGCTGTTTTTT. It encodes CASSSTSGRSPGELFF.